The 8 T cell receptor beta chains below come from one sample, sequenced in a study of T cell repertoires in cytomegalovirus infection. TCRdb ran MiXCR on the reads and lists one entry per CDR3 protein. This table has roughly 730,000 distinct CDR3 sequences, about 30% appearing once. These receptors have no identified antigens. Sequencing used cultured PBMCs, obtained from culture after CMV antigen stimulation. These receptors came from a human donor in good health (CMV status not recorded). Some clones in this sample may be carry-over from other donors' samples.

CDR3 sequence reads: CASSHRAGYEQYF. The CDR3 coding sequence is TGTGCCAGCAGCCATAGAGCGGGCTACGAGCAGTACTTC. The rearrangement joins TRBV28 to TRBJ2-7, with a tentative D call TRBD2 (6 bases). The CDR3 consists of 13 residues. Germline V gene sequence: CDR1 MDHEN, CDR2 SYDVKM. V was trimmed by 6 bases and J by 3 bases, leaving 12 bases between them. Complete variable domain (other parts from reference TRBV28 and TRBJ2-7): DVKVTQSSRYLVKRTGEKVFLECVQDMDHENMFWYRQDPGLGLRLIYFSYDVKMKEKGDIPEGYSVSREKKERFSLILESASTNQTSMYLCASSHRAGYEQYFGPGTRLTVT.

V gene TRBV6-2 or TRBV6-3 combines with J gene TRBJ1-5, with D tentatively TRBD1 (5 bases). This CDR3 region has 15 residues. V lost 3 bases, J lost 4 bases, and 13 bases lay in between. Germline V CDR1 and CDR2: MNHEY, SVGEGT. CDR3 sequence reads: CASSYYRKGNQPQHF. The CDR3 nucleotides read TGTGCCAGCAGTTATTACCGCAAGGGGAATCAGCCCCAGCATTTT.

This chain uses TRBV29-1 with TRBJ2-7; D might be TRBD2 (6 bases). The CDR3 spans 15 residues. Germline CDR1 and CDR2: SQVTM and ANQGSEA. Trimming left V 6 bases short and J 10 bases short, with 28 bases between. CDR3 in amino acids: CSVGLRAGTPGIQYF. CDR3 DNA: TGCAGCGTCGGGCTCCGGGCGGGGACCCCGGGCATCCAGTACTTC.

The V gene is TRBV19, the J gene TRBJ2-3, with D maybe TRBD2 (5 bases). CDR1 and CDR2 from the germline V gene are LNHDA and SQIVND (reference sequence). The CDR3 sequence is 14 residues long. Trimming stripped 3 bases from V and 2 bases from J, with 9 bases between. CDR3 amino acids: CASSIRGITDTQYF. Here the CDR3 DNA reads TGTGCCAGTAGTATCCGGGGAATCACAGATACGCAGTATTTT.

The chain links TRBV7-9 to TRBJ1-3; possible D gene TRBD1, 6 bases. Deletions cut 5 bases from V and 5 bases from J, with 16 bases between. Germline V gene data show CDR1 as SEHNR and CDR2 as FQNEAQ (reference sequence). This CDR3 region has 15 residues. CDR3 region: CASSAAGTSRNTIYF. The DNA of the CDR3 is TGTGCCAGCAGCGCCGCCGGGACAAGCCGAAACACCATATATTTT.

The V gene is TRBV27, the J gene TRBJ2-7, with D possibly being TRBD2 (5 bases). The CDR3 is 15 amino acids. CDR1 and CDR2 from the germline V gene are MNHEY and SMNVEV (reference sequence). V lost 5 bases and J 7 bases, leaving 21 bases between the germline ends. The CDR3 spells CASSPAGKRRWEQYF. The CDR3, as DNA: TGTGCCAGCAGTCCTGCCGGGAAACGCCGCTGGGAGCAGTACTTC.

There are a few counts of this clonotype. The J gene is TRBJ1-5, the V gene TRBV11-3; D ambiguous. V was cut by 4 bases and J by 5 bases, with 18 bases left in between. This CDR3 has 16 amino acids. CDR1 is SGHNT and CDR2 is YENEEA in the germline V gene. In nucleotides, the CDR3 is TGTGCCAGCAGCTCCTACCGGGCCACCGGGGATCAGCCCCAGCATTTT. Translation gives CASSSYRATGDQPQHF. Full variable domain (remainder filled in from reference TRBV11-3 and TRBJ1-5): EAGVVQSPRYKIIEKKQPVAFWCNPISGHNTLYWYLQNLGQGPELLIRYENEEAVDDSQLPKDRFSAERLKGVDSTLKIQPAELGDSAVYLCASSSYRATGDQPQHFGDGTRLSIL.

This clonotype was picked up a small number of times. The V gene is TRBV6-1, the J gene TRBJ1-2, with D unresolved. This CDR3 comprises 14 residues. V lost 7 bases, J lost 4 bases, and 16 bases lay in between. Germline V lookup: CDR1 MNHNS, CDR2 SASEGT. This CDR3 is CASTADPAGYGYTF. CDR3 bases: TGTGCCAGCACCGCCGACCCGGCGGGCTATGGCTACACCTTC.